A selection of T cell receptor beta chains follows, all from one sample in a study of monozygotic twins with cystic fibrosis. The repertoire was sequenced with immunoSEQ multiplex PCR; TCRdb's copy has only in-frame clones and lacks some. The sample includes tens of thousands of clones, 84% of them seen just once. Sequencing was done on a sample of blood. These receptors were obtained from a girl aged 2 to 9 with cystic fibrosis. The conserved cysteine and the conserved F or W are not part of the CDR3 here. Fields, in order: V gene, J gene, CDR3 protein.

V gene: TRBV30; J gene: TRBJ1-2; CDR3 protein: AWSGGDLFRGAYGYT
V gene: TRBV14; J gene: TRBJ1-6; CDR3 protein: ASSLSGNSPLH
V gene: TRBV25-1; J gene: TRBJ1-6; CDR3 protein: ASSESWTPNNSPLH
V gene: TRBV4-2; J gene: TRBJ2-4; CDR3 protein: ASSLGPGTGSNIQY
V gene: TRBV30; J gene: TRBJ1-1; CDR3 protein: AWNRHTTRMNTEAF
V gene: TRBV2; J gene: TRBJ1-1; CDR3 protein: ASSEGRGNTEAF
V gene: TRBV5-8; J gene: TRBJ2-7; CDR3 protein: ASSLVRGNEQY
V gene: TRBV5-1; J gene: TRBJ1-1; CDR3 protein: ASRPIGGAGQGKGAEAF
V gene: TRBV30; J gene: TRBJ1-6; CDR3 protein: AWSEGDRDGSPLH
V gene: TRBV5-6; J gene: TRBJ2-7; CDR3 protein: ASSPFSGTGYYEQY
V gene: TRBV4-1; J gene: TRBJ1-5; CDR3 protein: ASSQKGQGGNQPQH
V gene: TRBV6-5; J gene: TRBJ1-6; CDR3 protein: ASTIAGSRNSPLH
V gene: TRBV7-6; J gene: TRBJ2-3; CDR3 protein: ASSLSYSTDTQY
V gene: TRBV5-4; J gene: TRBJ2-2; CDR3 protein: ASSSQGTGELF
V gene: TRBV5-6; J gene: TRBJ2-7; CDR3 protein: ASSLGWASYEQY
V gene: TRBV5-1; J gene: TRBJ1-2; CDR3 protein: ASRVTGESGYT